The clone carrying this TCR beta chain was seen ten or more times. As yet, its antigen is unknown. Each CDR3 protein is one row after TCRdb ran MiXCR on the 5' RACE reads. Seen here are around 250,000 distinct CDR3 sequences, 5.2% observed once, and the top ten hold less than 3.5%. This entry belongs to a study of T cells after yellow fever vaccination. Study outcomes and limitations: Post-booster reappearance was seen for most primary-vaccination clones (about 96% CD4, 80% to 90% CD8). Sorted repertoires could include abundant contaminating clonotypes from bulk cells. Though it reached lower strength, the secondary response hit its peak faster, day 5 versus 15.

Looked up from germline, CDR1 is SGHTA and CDR2 is FQGNSA. The CDR3 totals 16 residues. With 1 base removed from V and 0 bases from J, the gap between germline ends came to 11 bases. The sequencing here drew on CD4+ T cells sorted from PBMCs, taken on the day of the yellow fever booster vaccination. V and J are TRBV7-2 and TRBJ2-3; TRBD1 might be the D (6 bases). This TCR was sampled from a man in his late teens or twenties who received the YFV17D yellow fever vaccine. The CDR3 sequence is CASSLEGVTSTDTQYF. As DNA, the CDR3 is TGTGCCAGCAGCTTAGAGGGGGTCACTAGCACAGATACGCAGTATTTT.